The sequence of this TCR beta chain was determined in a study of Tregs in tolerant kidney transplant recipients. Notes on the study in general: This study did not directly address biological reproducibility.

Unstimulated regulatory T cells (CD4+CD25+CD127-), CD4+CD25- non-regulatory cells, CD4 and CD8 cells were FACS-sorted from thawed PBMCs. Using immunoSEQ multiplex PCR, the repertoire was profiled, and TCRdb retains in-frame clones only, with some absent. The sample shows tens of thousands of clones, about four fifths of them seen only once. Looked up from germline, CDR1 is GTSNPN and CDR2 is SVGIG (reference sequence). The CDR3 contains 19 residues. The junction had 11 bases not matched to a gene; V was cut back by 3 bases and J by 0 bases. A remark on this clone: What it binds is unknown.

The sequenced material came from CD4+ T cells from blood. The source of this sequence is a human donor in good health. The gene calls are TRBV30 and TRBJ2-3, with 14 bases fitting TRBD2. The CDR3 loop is CAWRKTGTSGRRSTDTQYF. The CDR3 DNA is TGTGCCTGGAGAAAGACCGGGACTAGCGGGAGACGGAGCACAGATACGCAGTATTTT. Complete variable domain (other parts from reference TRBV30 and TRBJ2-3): SQTIHQWPATLVQPVGSPLSLECTVEGTSNPNLYWYRQAAGRGLQLLFYSVGIGQISSEVPQNLSASRPQDRQFILSSKKLLLSDSGFYLCAWRKTGTSGRRSTDTQYFGPGTRLTVL.